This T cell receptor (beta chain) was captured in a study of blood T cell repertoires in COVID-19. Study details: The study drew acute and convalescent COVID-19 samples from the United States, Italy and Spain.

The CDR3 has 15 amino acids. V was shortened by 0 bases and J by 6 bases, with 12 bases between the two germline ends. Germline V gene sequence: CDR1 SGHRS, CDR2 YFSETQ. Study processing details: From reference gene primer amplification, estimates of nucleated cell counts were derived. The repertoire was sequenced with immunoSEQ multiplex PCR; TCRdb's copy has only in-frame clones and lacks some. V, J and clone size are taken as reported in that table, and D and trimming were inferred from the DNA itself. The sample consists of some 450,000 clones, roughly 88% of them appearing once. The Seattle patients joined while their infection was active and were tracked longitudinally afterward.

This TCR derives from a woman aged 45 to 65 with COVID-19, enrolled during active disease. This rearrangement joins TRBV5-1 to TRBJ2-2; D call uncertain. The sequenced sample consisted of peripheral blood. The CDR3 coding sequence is TGCGCCAGCAGCTTGGGACCAGGATGGGCCGGGGAGCTGTTTTTT. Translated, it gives CASSLGPGWAGELFF.